These T cell receptor beta chains were read from a single sample in a study of siplizumab effects on memory and regulatory T cells. Sequenced by immunoSEQ multiplex PCR; TCRdb stores in-frame clones only, minus some. There are some 100,000 clones in the sample; around 95% occur only once, and 0.031% lies in the top ten. Sequencing was performed on naive CD4+ T cells sorted from blood. These TCRs come from a human donor in good health. Each CDR3 is given with its conserved first and last residue. The D gene is left open where the match is weak. Not all rows give a size; the values are once, few, many and, for expanded clones, a class.

CASSPLIGTQYF,TGTGCCAGCAGCCCCCTCATCGGTACGCAGTATTTT,-,TRBJ2-3,TRBV11-3,-
CASSLWARGISGNTIYF,TGTGCCAGCAGTTTATGGGCAAGGGGGATCTCTGGAAACACCATATATTTT,-,TRBJ1-3,TRBV28,-
CASSLVGGRHTEAFF,TGTGCCAGCAGCTTAGTAGGGGGCAGGCACACTGAAGCTTTCTTT,once,TRBJ1-1,TRBV7-2,TRBD1
CASSTFSGPLYEQYF,TGTGCCAGCAGCACTTTCTCCGGGCCCCTCTACGAGCAGTACTTC,-,TRBJ2-7,TRBV9,-
CASSSEAGANVLTF,TGTGCCAGCAGCTCAGAGGCTGGGGCCAACGTCCTGACTTTC,-,TRBJ2-6,TRBV9,-
CASSSYRGLIEQYF,TGTGCCAGCAGCTCCTACAGGGGGCTGATAGAGCAGTACTTC,-,TRBJ2-7,TRBV7-9,TRBD1
CASSSIRGGHEQYF,TGTGCCAGCAGCTCCATTCGGGGGGGGCACGAGCAGTACTTC,-,TRBJ2-7,TRBV7-9,TRBD2
CASRFQEAGQYF,TGTGCCAGCAGATTCCAGGAAGCCGGACAGTACTTC,-,TRBJ2-7,TRBV2,-
CASSTSGGALETQYF,TGTGCCAGCAGCACTAGCGGGGGGGCTTTGGAGACCCAGTACTTC,-,TRBJ2-5,TRBV9,TRBD2
CASTAQGARGTDTQYF,TGTGCCAGTACAGCACAGGGGGCAAGGGGCACAGATACGCAGTATTTT,-,TRBJ2-3,TRBV19,TRBD1
CAWSVQGNEQFF,TGTGCCTGGAGTGTACAAGGCAATGAGCAGTTCTTC,once,TRBJ2-1,TRBV30,-
CASTYLNRGPGGNEKLFF,TGTGCCAGCACCTATTTAAACAGGGGTCCGGGAGGGAATGAAAAACTGTTTTTT,-,TRBJ1-4,TRBV28,TRBD1
CASSLLAGGDYEQYF,TGTGCCAGCAGTTTACTAGCGGGGGGGGACTACGAGCAGTACTTC,-,TRBJ2-7,TRBV28,TRBD2
CASSQDKGDTGNTIYF,TGCGCCAGCAGCCAAGACAAGGGGGACACTGGAAACACCATATATTTT,-,TRBJ1-3,TRBV5-4,-
CATSRRQGGFQGELFF,TGTGCCACCAGCAGACGACAGGGGGGTTTTCAAGGGGAGCTGTTTTTT,-,TRBJ2-2,TRBV15,TRBD1
CAWARMSGQPQHF,TGTGCCTGGGCCCGAATGTCCGGTCAGCCCCAGCATTTT,-,TRBJ1-5,TRBV30,-
CASSSASRYSYNEQFF,TGTGCCAGCTCATCAGCCTCGCGGTACTCCTACAATGAGCAGTTCTTC,once,TRBJ2-1,TRBV18,-
CASSPAQGRAVVTAFF,TGTGCCAGCAGCCCGGCCCAAGGGAGGGCGGTGGTTACAGCTTTCTTT,-,TRBJ1-1,TRBV11-1,-
CASSMNTEAFF,TGCGCCAGCAGCATGAACACTGAAGCTTTCTTT,-,TRBJ1-1,TRBV5-1,-
CASSLSIGRSSYNEQFF,TGTGCCAGCAGTTTATCGATAGGTCGGAGCTCCTACAATGAGCAGTTCTTC,-,TRBJ2-1,TRBV27,-
CSVESASYEQYF,TGCAGCGTTGAGTCGGCATCCTACGAGCAGTACTTC,-,TRBJ2-7,TRBV29-1,-
CASTFDRGVLHF,TGTGCCAGCACCTTTGACAGGGGAGTCCTCCACTTT,-,TRBJ1-6,TRBV5-5,TRBD1
CAWGTGGDGYTF,TGTGCCTGGGGGACAGGGGGCGATGGCTACACCTTC,-,TRBJ1-2,TRBV30,TRBD1
CASSTKAVHKNQPQHF,TGTGCCAGTAGTACCAAAGCGGTCCACAAAAATCAGCCCCAGCATTTT,-,TRBJ1-5,TRBV19,-
CASSWDSRETQYF,TGTGCCAGCAGCTGGGACAGTCGAGAGACCCAGTACTTC,-,TRBJ2-5,TRBV7-9,TRBD1
CATSRGTQQETQYF,TGTGCCACCAGCAGGGGGACACAACAAGAGACCCAGTACTTC,-,TRBJ2-5,TRBV15,-
CASSLQGWGSPLHF,TGTGCCAGTAGTTTACAGGGGTGGGGTTCACCCCTCCACTTT,-,TRBJ1-6,TRBV19,TRBD1
CASSILREGYGYTF,TGTGCCAGTAGTATCCTCCGGGAGGGCTATGGCTACACCTTC,-,TRBJ1-2,TRBV19,-
CSARGPGELFF,TGCAGTGCTAGGGGCCCCGGGGAGCTGTTTTTT,-,TRBJ2-2,TRBV20-1,-
CASSPQGGLGEQFF,TGTGCCAGTAGTCCCCAGGGGGGACTCGGGGAGCAGTTCTTC,-,TRBJ2-1,TRBV19,-
CASGLDPGQGRTYEQYF,TGTGCTAGTGGTTTGGACCCGGGGCAGGGGCGGACCTACGAGCAGTACTTC,-,TRBJ2-7,TRBV12-5,-
CASSLVPLPMGYTF,TGTGCCAGCAGCTTGGTCCCTCTACCCATGGGCTACACCTTC,-,TRBJ1-2,TRBV5-5,-
CASSPGVSGRGGHFEQYF,TGTGCCAGCTCACCAGGCGTGAGCGGGCGTGGGGGCCATTTCGAGCAGTACTTC,-,TRBJ2-7,TRBV18,-
CAQSRGQNTEAFF,TGTGCCCAATCTCGGGGACAGAACACTGAAGCTTTCTTT,few,TRBJ1-1,TRBV30,-
CAISEDPTDTQYF,TGTGCCATCAGTGAGGACCCCACCGATACGCAGTATTTT,-,TRBJ2-3,TRBV10-3,-
CASSITPGLLEAFF,TGTGCCAGCAGTATCACGCCGGGACTCCTAGAAGCTTTCTTT,-,TRBJ1-1,TRBV6-5,-
CASSLPDRGRYGYTF,TGTGCCAGCAGCTTACCTGACAGGGGGCGATATGGCTACACCTTC,-,TRBJ1-2,TRBV7-9,TRBD1
CASSLSPGPRGYTF,TGTGCCAGCAGTTTAAGTCCGGGACCTCGGGGCTACACCTTC,-,TRBJ1-2,TRBV28,-
CSATTSGGWYF,TGCAGTGCTACGACTAGCGGGGGGTGGTATTTT,-,TRBJ2-3,TRBV20-1,TRBD2
CASSQDPAGGVSETQYF,TGCGCCAGCAGCCAAGATCCGGCGGGGGGGGTCTCAGAGACCCAGTACTTC,-,TRBJ2-5,TRBV4-1,TRBD2
CAWSVSQGDNEQFF,TGTGCCTGGAGTGTAAGTCAGGGCGACAATGAGCAGTTCTTC,-,TRBJ2-1,TRBV30,-
CASSQHSGRDRGYEQYF,TGCGCCAGCAGCCAACACTCCGGCCGGGACAGGGGCTACGAGCAGTACTTC,-,TRBJ2-7,TRBV4-1,TRBD1
CVRSLGTGELFF,TGTGTCAGAAGCTTAGGGACCGGGGAGCTGTTTTTT,-,TRBJ2-2,TRBV7-5,-
CASSVGGGGGYTF,TGTGCCAGCAGTGTGGGAGGGGGTGGTGGCTACACCTTC,-,TRBJ1-2,TRBV28,-
CASSYSWDRNYGYTF,TGTGCCAGCAGTTACTCCTGGGACCGGAACTATGGCTACACCTTC,-,TRBJ1-2,TRBV6-6,-
CASSNLDRRTDTQYF,TGTGCCAGCAGTAACTTGGACAGACGCACAGATACGCAGTATTTT,-,TRBJ2-3,TRBV25-1,-
CASSLRGPDYGYTF,TGTGCCAGCAGTTTGAGGGGGCCAGACTATGGCTACACCTTC,-,TRBJ1-2,TRBV27,TRBD1
CASDPPPGHHGDTEAFF,TGCGCCAGCGACCCTCCACCGGGACACCATGGGGACACTGAAGCTTTCTTT,-,TRBJ1-1,TRBV5-1,-
CASSDRGGGETQYF,TGTGCCAGCAGCGACAGGGGAGGAGGGGAGACCCAGTACTTC,-,TRBJ2-5,TRBV5-6,TRBD1
CASSSLALGDTQYF,TGTGCCAGCAGCTCTCTAGCGTTGGGAGATACGCAGTATTTT,-,TRBJ2-3,TRBV5-4,-
CASAGQLQETQYF,TGTGCCAGCGCTGGACAGCTACAAGAGACCCAGTACTTC,-,TRBJ2-5,TRBV6-1,-
CASTGNPGELFF,TGTGCCAGCACAGGGAACCCCGGGGAGCTGTTTTTT,-,TRBJ2-2,TRBV28,-
CASAPWGLAENEQFF,TGTGCCAGTGCACCATGGGGACTAGCGGAAAATGAGCAGTTCTTC,-,TRBJ2-1,TRBV19,TRBD2
CASSLRQNYGYTF,TGTGCCAGCTCACTTCGTCAGAACTATGGCTACACCTTC,-,TRBJ1-2,TRBV18,-